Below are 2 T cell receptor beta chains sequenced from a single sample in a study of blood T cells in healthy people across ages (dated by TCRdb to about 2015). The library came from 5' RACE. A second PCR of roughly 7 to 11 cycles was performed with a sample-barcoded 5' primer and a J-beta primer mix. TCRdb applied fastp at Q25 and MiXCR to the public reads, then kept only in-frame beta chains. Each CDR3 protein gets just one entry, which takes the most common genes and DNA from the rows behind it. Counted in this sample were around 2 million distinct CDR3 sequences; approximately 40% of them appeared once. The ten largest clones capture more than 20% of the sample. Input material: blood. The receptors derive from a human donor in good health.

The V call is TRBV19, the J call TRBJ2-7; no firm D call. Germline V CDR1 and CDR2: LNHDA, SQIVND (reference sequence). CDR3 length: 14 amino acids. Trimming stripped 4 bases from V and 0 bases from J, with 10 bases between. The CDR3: CASSNVASSYEQYF. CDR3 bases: TGTGCCAGTAGTAATGTAGCCAGCTCCTACGAGCAGTACTTC.

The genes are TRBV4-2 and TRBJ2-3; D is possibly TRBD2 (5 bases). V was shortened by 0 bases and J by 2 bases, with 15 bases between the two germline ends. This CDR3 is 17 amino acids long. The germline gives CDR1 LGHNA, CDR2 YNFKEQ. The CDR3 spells CASSQDWVADYTDTQYF. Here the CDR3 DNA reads TGTGCCAGCAGCCAAGATTGGGTGGCAGACTACACAGATACGCAGTATTTT.